These T cell receptor beta chains were read from a single sample in a study of yellow fever vaccine responses in identical twins. TCRdb itself ran the RT-PCR reads through MiXCR, one entry per CDR3 protein. Of 20,000 or so distinct CDR3 sequences detected, 65% to 85% appear once; the ten largest clones hold less than 3%. Sequences were derived from T cells from blood (PBMCs), unsorted or a sorted subset (not recorded which), sampled before or after yellow fever vaccination (not recorded which). Receptors originate from a woman in her late teens or twenties who received the yellow fever vaccine. The CDR3 runs from the conserved cysteine through the conserved F or W. The D gene is left open where the match is weak. Expanded clones are given a class, and other clones once, few, many or no size at all.

V gene: TRBV13
J gene: TRBJ1-2
CDR3 length: 15
clone size: NA
D gene: NA
CDR3 protein: CASSLGGPGAYGYTF
CDR3 DNA: TGTGCCAGCAGCTTAGGAGGGCCCGGGGCCTATGGCTACACCTTC

V gene: TRBV13
J gene: TRBJ1-4
CDR3 length: 16
clone size: NA
D gene: NA
CDR3 protein: CASRANLGTVNEKLFF
CDR3 DNA: TGTGCCAGCAGAGCAAACCTCGGGACGGTAAATGAAAAACTGTTTTTT

V gene: TRBV3-1
J gene: TRBJ1-1
CDR3 length: 17
clone size: NA
D gene: TRBD1
CDR3 protein: CASSLGQGFPENTEAFF
CDR3 DNA: TGTGCCAGCAGCCTGGGACAGGGATTTCCGGAGAACACTGAAGCTTTCTTT

V gene: TRBV29-1
J gene: TRBJ1-1
CDR3 length: 13
clone size: NA
D gene: NA
CDR3 protein: CSVVLVGDTEAFF
CDR3 DNA: TGCAGCGTTGTTTTGGTGGGAGACACTGAAGCTTTCTTT

V gene: TRBV2
J gene: TRBJ2-1
CDR3 length: 10
clone size: NA
D gene: NA
CDR3 protein: CASSVLWQFF
CDR3 DNA: TGTGCCAGCAGTGTGTTGTGGCAGTTCTTC

V gene: TRBV20-1
J gene: TRBJ2-5
CDR3 length: 11
clone size: NA
D gene: NA
CDR3 protein: CSARVAETQYF
CDR3 DNA: TGCAGTGCTAGAGTTGCGGAGACCCAGTACTTC

V gene: TRBV7-9
J gene: TRBJ1-4
CDR3 length: 17
clone size: NA
D gene: TRBD1
CDR3 protein: CASSLWTGGGTNEKLFF
CDR3 DNA: TGTGCCAGCAGCCTGTGGACAGGGGGCGGAACTAATGAAAAACTGTTTTTT

V gene: TRBV5-1
J gene: TRBJ2-3
CDR3 length: 13
clone size: few
D gene: NA
CDR3 protein: CASSGRGTDTQYF
CDR3 DNA: TGCGCCAGCAGCGGGAGGGGGACAGATACGCAGTATTTT

V gene: TRBV7-6
J gene: TRBJ1-1
CDR3 length: 13
clone size: NA
D gene: NA
CDR3 protein: CASSLTGNIEAFF
CDR3 DNA: TGTGCCAGCAGCTTAACGGGTAATATTGAAGCTTTCTTT

V gene: TRBV15
J gene: TRBJ2-1
CDR3 length: 17
clone size: NA
D gene: NA
CDR3 protein: CATSREVGLPIYNEQFF
CDR3 DNA: TGTGCCACCAGCAGAGAGGTTGGTCTCCCGATCTACAATGAGCAGTTCTTC

V gene: TRBV7-3
J gene: TRBJ2-1
CDR3 length: 15
clone size: NA
D gene: TRBD1
CDR3 protein: CASSLTTGLYNEQFF
CDR3 DNA: TGTGCCAGCAGCTTAACGACAGGGCTCTACAATGAGCAGTTCTTC

V gene: TRBV12-1
J gene: TRBJ1-1
CDR3 length: 14
clone size: NA
D gene: NA
CDR3 protein: CASSDSRVGTEAFF
CDR3 DNA: TGCGCCAGCAGTGATAGCCGGGTCGGGACTGAAGCTTTCTTT

V gene: TRBV6-2/TRBV6-3
J gene: TRBJ1-1
CDR3 length: 14
clone size: NA
D gene: NA
CDR3 protein: CASTRTGTMSEAFF
CDR3 DNA: TGTGCCAGCACCCGAACCGGGACAATGTCTGAAGCTTTCTTT

V gene: TRBV7-1
J gene: TRBJ2-7
CDR3 length: 13
clone size: NA
D gene: NA
CDR3 protein: CASSSGLYYEQYF
CDR3 DNA: TGTGCCAGCAGCTCTGGATTATACTACGAGCAGTACTTC

V gene: TRBV24-1
J gene: TRBJ2-3
CDR3 length: 15
clone size: NA
D gene: TRBD1
CDR3 protein: CATSDRDRGTDTQYF
CDR3 DNA: TGTGCCACCAGTGACCGGGACAGGGGAACAGATACGCAGTATTTT

V gene: TRBV14
J gene: TRBJ2-1
CDR3 length: 17
clone size: NA
D gene: TRBD2
CDR3 protein: CASSQDYLAGINNEQFF
CDR3 DNA: TGTGCCAGCAGCCAAGATTATCTAGCGGGAATCAACAATGAGCAGTTCTTC

V gene: TRBV5-1
J gene: TRBJ2-5
CDR3 length: 16
clone size: NA
D gene: TRBD1
CDR3 protein: CASSTGQGTLQETQYF
CDR3 DNA: TGCGCCAGCAGCACCGGACAGGGGACCCTCCAAGAGACCCAGTACTTC

V gene: TRBV11-1
J gene: TRBJ2-1
CDR3 length: 14
clone size: NA
D gene: NA
CDR3 protein: CASSLAASFNEQFF
CDR3 DNA: TGTGCCAGCAGCTTAGCGGCTAGCTTCAATGAGCAGTTCTTC

V gene: TRBV10-3
J gene: TRBJ1-1
CDR3 length: 14
clone size: NA
D gene: NA
CDR3 protein: CAISRTGYGAEAFF
CDR3 DNA: TGTGCCATCAGTCGTACAGGGTACGGGGCTGAAGCTTTCTTT

V gene: TRBV2
J gene: TRBJ1-5
CDR3 length: 19
clone size: NA
D gene: TRBD1
CDR3 protein: CASGIKNRGLTVGNQPQHF
CDR3 DNA: TGTGCCAGCGGAATAAAGAACAGGGGGCTCACGGTTGGCAATCAGCCCCAGCATTTT

V gene: TRBV11-3
J gene: TRBJ1-1
CDR3 length: 15
clone size: few
D gene: TRBD1
CDR3 protein: CASSLQDRVVTEAFF
CDR3 DNA: TGTGCCAGCAGCCTCCAGGACAGGGTGGTCACTGAAGCTTTCTTT

V gene: TRBV10-1
J gene: TRBJ2-2
CDR3 length: 16
clone size: NA
D gene: NA
CDR3 protein: CASSEGRLANTGELFF
CDR3 DNA: TGCGCCAGCAGTGAGGGACGGCTAGCGAACACCGGGGAGCTGTTTTTT

V gene: TRBV4-3
J gene: TRBJ2-1
CDR3 length: 12
clone size: NA
D gene: NA
CDR3 protein: CASSQLAREQFF
CDR3 DNA: TGCGCCAGCAGCCAACTAGCGCGTGAGCAGTTCTTC

V gene: TRBV29-1
J gene: TRBJ1-1
CDR3 length: 12
clone size: NA
D gene: NA
CDR3 protein: CSVFDMNTEAFF
CDR3 DNA: TGCAGCGTTTTTGACATGAACACTGAAGCTTTCTTT

V gene: TRBV20-1
J gene: TRBJ2-2
CDR3 length: 17
clone size: NA
D gene: TRBD2
CDR3 protein: CSATPGTSGRAAGELFF
CDR3 DNA: TGCAGTGCTACACCAGGGACTAGCGGGAGGGCCGCAGGGGAGCTGTTTTTT

V gene: TRBV4-2
J gene: TRBJ2-7
CDR3 length: 15
clone size: NA
D gene: NA
CDR3 protein: CASSQDVIWSDEQYF
CDR3 DNA: TGTGCCAGCAGCCAAGACGTAATTTGGAGCGACGAGCAGTACTTC

V gene: TRBV11-3
J gene: TRBJ2-3
CDR3 length: 16
clone size: NA
D gene: NA
CDR3 protein: CASSSLQGHRADTQYF
CDR3 DNA: TGTGCCAGCAGCTCCTTGCAGGGACATCGGGCAGATACGCAGTATTTT

V gene: TRBV18
J gene: TRBJ1-5
CDR3 length: 15
clone size: NA
D gene: TRBD1
CDR3 protein: CASSAGTGLNQPQHF
CDR3 DNA: TGTGCCAGCTCAGCCGGGACAGGGCTCAATCAGCCCCAGCATTTT